What follows are 20 T cell receptor beta chains derived from one specimen sequenced in a study of T-cell reconstitution after alpha-beta-depleted transplantation in children. Molecular barcoding with unique molecular identifiers was used for the TCRbeta library. TCRdb passed the PCR reads through MiXCR, listing each CDR3 protein once. This sample yields roughly 500,000 distinct CDR3 sequences, of which 30% to 35% are seen a single time; 2.4% belongs to the top ten. Sample: PBMCs from the stem cell graft donor, taken from the stem cell graft. These receptors all come from a human donor who donated a stem cell graft to a child with aplastic anemia.

This clonotype turned up a few times. This chain joins TRBV30 and TRBJ2-2, with D perhaps TRBD1 (5 bases). The CDR3 length is 14 residues. The germline CDR1 and CDR2 sequences are GTSNPN and SVGIG (reference sequence). Trimming pared 4 bases from V and 5 bases from J, leaving 14 bases between. The CDR3 DNA sequence: TGTGCCTGGAAGCCTGGGGCTTGGACCGGGGAGCTGTTTTTT. This gives the protein CAWKPGAWTGELFF.

This clonotype came up a few times. The rearrangement joins TRBV3-1 to TRBJ2-7; possible D gene TRBD2, 6 bases. The CDR3 is 17 residues long. CDR1 LGHDT and CDR2 YNNKEL come from the germline V gene (reference sequence). V lost 0 bases and J lost 0, with 15 bases in between. The CDR3 loop reads CASSQEQVAGFSYEQYF. The CDR3 DNA follows: TGTGCCAGCAGCCAAGAACAGGTGGCGGGATTCTCCTACGAGCAGTACTTC.

This clonotype was found a few times. The chain couples TRBV30 to TRBJ1-3; D remains unclear. The ends were cut back, 2 bases at V and 2 bases at J, with 7 bases in the middle. This CDR3 has 13 residues. Germline CDR1 and CDR2: GTSNPN and SVGIG (reference sequence). This CDR3 is CAWSTGTGNTIYF. The CDR3 DNA follows: TGTGCCTGGAGTACGGGGACTGGAAACACCATATATTTT.

This chain uses TRBV24-1 with TRBJ2-1, with TRBD2 matching 9 bases. CDR3 size: 18 residues. Trimming cost V 3 bases and J 5 bases; bases outside gene matches: 13. Germline V CDR1 and CDR2: KGHDR, SFDVKD. CDR3 DNA: TGTGCCACCAGTGATGTCCGCGGGCTAGCGGGGAGTCACAATGAGCAGTTCTTC. Translation gives CATSDVRGLAGSHNEQFF.

The sample holds a few counts of this clonotype. The CDR3 spells CAWSDMEVIDTQYF. CDR3 in DNA: TGTGCCTGGAGTGATATGGAAGTCATCGATACGCAGTATTTT. The chain joins TRBV30 to TRBJ2-3; unclear D gene. CDR1 and CDR2 (germline): GTSNPN, SVGIG (reference sequence). With 1 base removed from V and 6 bases from J, the gap between germline ends came to 14 bases. The CDR3 covers 14 residues.

This clonotype was detected a few times. V gene TRBV12-3 or TRBV12-4 combines with J gene TRBJ1-5; no firm D call. The CDR3 is 14 amino acids. The V gene lost 6 bases and the J gene lost 0 bases, with 9 bases spanning the gap. In DNA form, the CDR3 reads TGTGCCAGCAGCTACATTACTAGCAATCAGCCCCAGCATTTT. Translated, it gives CASSYITSNQPQHF.

The V and J genes are TRBV30 and TRBJ2-7; D possibly corresponds to TRBD1 (5 bases). The V gene's germline CDR1 is GTSNPN and CDR2 SVGIG (reference sequence). The CDR3 spans 13 residues. Trimming shortened V by 0 bases and J by 6 bases, and 12 bases separated the two germline ends. The CDR3 spells CAWSVDDSREQYV. CDR3 sequence (DNA): TGTGCCTGGAGTGTAGACGACAGCCGCGAGCAGTACGTC.

The rearrangement joins TRBV27 to TRBJ2-2; no reliable D call. The germline gives CDR1 MNHEY, CDR2 SMNVEV (reference sequence). V was clipped by 3 bases and J by 6 bases, with 5 bases between them. CDR3 size: 12 residues. The CDR3 bases are TGTGCCAGCAGTTTTAGGGCCGGGGAGCTGTTTTTT. This gives the protein CASSFRAGELFF.

The rearrangement joins TRBV11-2 to TRBJ2-7; 7 positions match TRBD2. V lost 3 bases, J lost 1 base, and 6 bases stayed unmatched. Germline V lookup: CDR1 SGHAT, CDR2 FQNNGV. This CDR3 has 15 amino acids. This CDR3 is CASSLGAGPSYEQYF. Here the CDR3 DNA reads TGTGCCAGCAGCTTGGGAGCGGGACCATCCTACGAGCAGTACTTC.

The chain combines TRBV5-6 with TRBJ2-6; D remains unclear. Trimming left V 5 bases short and J 0 bases short, with 9 bases between. Germline V lookup: CDR1 SGHDT, CDR2 YYEEEE. The CDR3 is 15 amino acids. DNA for the CDR3: TGTGCCAGCAGTTGGAAAAGCTCTGGGGCCAACGTCCTGACTTTC. Its translation: CASSWKSSGANVLTF. Based on the CDR3 plus reference TRBV5-6 and TRBJ2-6, the full variable domain is DAGVTQSPTHLIKTRGQQVTLRCSPKSGHDTVSWYQQALGQGPQFIFQYYEEEERQRGNFPDRFSGHQFPNYSSELNVNALLLGDSALYLCASSWKSSGANVLTFGAGSRLTVL.

The rearrangement uses TRBV10-1 and TRBJ2-5; either TRBD1 or TRBD2 may fit D (6 bases each). Trimming shortened V by 4 bases and J by 7 bases, and 16 bases separated the two germline ends. From germline, CDR1 is WNHNN and CDR2 SYGVQD (reference sequence). This CDR3 spans 14 amino acids. In DNA, the CDR3 is TGCGCCAGCAGTGGGGGGGCAACGGTCGGGACCCAGTACTTC. Its protein is CASSGGATVGTQYF.

V usage is TRBV18 and J usage is TRBJ2-7; tentatively, D is TRBD1 or TRBD2 (5 bases each). Germline CDR1 KGHSH, CDR2 LQKENI. CDR3 size: 15 residues. With 3 bases removed from V and 3 bases from J, the gap between germline ends came to 15 bases. Here the CDR3 reads CASSPGTVVLYEQYF. CDR3 sequence (DNA): TGTGCCAGCTCACCTGGGACGGTGGTACTCTACGAGCAGTACTTC.

The V and J genes are TRBV5-6 and TRBJ2-2; D may be TRBD2 (8 bases). CDR3 size: 18 residues. Trimming shortened V by 3 bases and J by 5 bases, and 23 bases separated the two germline ends. Germline CDR1 reads SGHDT; CDR2 reads YYEEEE. The CDR3 bases are TGTGCCAGCAGCTCCTTACTAGCGGCCACAGGGGTAACCGGGGAGCTGTTTTTT. Amino acid sequence: CASSSLLAATGVTGELFF.

A few counts support this clonotype. The chain couples TRBV5-4 to TRBJ2-1, with D unresolved. Germline V gives CDR1 SGHNT, CDR2 YYREEE (reference sequence). The CDR3 loop spans 15 amino acids. V lost 3 bases, J lost 8 bases, and 18 bases lay in between. CDR3 in amino acids: CASSSTRLFTDEQFF. The CDR3 nucleotides are TGTGCCAGCAGCTCCACGCGCCTTTTTACGGATGAGCAGTTCTTC. Based on the CDR3 plus reference TRBV5-4 and TRBJ2-1, the full variable domain is ETGVTQSPTHLIKTRGQQVTLRCSSQSGHNTVSWYQQALGQGPQFIFQYYREEENGRGNFPPRFSGLQFPNYSSELNVNALELDDSALYLCASSSTRLFTDEQFFGPGTRLTVL.

The chain has TRBV2 and TRBJ2-7; tentative D call: TRBD1 (5 bases). The V end lost 4 bases, the J end lost 8 bases, and 18 bases lay between the germline ends. From germline, CDR1 is SNHLY and CDR2 FYNNEI. This CDR3 contains 14 residues. The CDR3 DNA reads as TGTGCCAGCAGTGCGGTAGCCCCGGTGGGGCAGCAGTACGTC. Its protein is CASSAVAPVGQQYV.

This clonotype appeared a few times. This chain joins TRBV12-3 or TRBV12-4 and TRBJ2-1; D might be TRBD2 (6 bases). Trimming took 5 bases from V and 8 from J, leaving 19 bases between them. This CDR3 has 15 residues. In nucleotides, the CDR3 is TGTGCCAGCAGTCCCCGGGACTTGATGGCCCATGAGCAGTTCTTC. It encodes CASSPRDLMAHEQFF.

V is TRBV4-3 and J is TRBJ2-1, with TRBD2 identical over 7 bases. This CDR3 region has 16 residues. V shed 0 bases, J shed 6 bases, and the junction held 8 bases outside the gene matches. CDR1 and CDR2 from the germline V gene are LGHNA and YSLEER. This CDR3 reads CASSQDLAASGNEQFF. CDR3 in DNA: TGCGCCAGCAGCCAAGATCTAGCGGCCTCGGGCAATGAGCAGTTCTTC.

This clonotype was found a few times. The chain links TRBV5-1 to TRBJ2-1, with unresolved D. The V end lost 2 bases, the J end lost 2 bases, and 11 bases lay between the germline ends. The CDR3 covers 15 residues. The germline V gene encodes CDR1 SGHRS and CDR2 YFSETQ. The CDR3: CASSFRPTTYNEQFF. The CDR3 DNA is TGCGCCAGCAGCTTTCGGCCTACGACCTACAATGAGCAGTTCTTC.

The chain couples TRBV7-9 to TRBJ2-1; TRBD2 matches 11 bases. Germline V gives CDR1 SEHNR, CDR2 FQNEAQ (reference sequence). The trim removed 2 bases at V and 7 bases at J, leaving 7 bases unmatched. This CDR3 contains 16 residues. This CDR3 reads CASSLNSLAGGNEQFF. The CDR3 DNA is TGTGCCAGCAGCTTAAATTCCCTAGCGGGAGGTAATGAGCAGTTCTTC.

The V gene is TRBV19, the J gene TRBJ1-5; no definite D call. The CDR3 extends over 13 amino acids. In germline, CDR1 is LNHDA, CDR2 SQIVND (reference sequence). Deletions cut 5 bases from V and 2 bases from J, with 7 bases between. The CDR3 protein is CASSDTRNQPQHF. The CDR3, as DNA: TGTGCCAGTAGTGACACCCGCAATCAGCCCCAGCATTTT.